Listed below are T cell receptor beta chains from one sample, sequenced in a study of early T cells in non-severe SARS-CoV-2 infection. One entry per CDR3 protein results from TCRdb running MiXCR on the 5' RACE reads. This sample has under 35,000 distinct CDR3 sequences, with around 5% found just once. The sequencing input was whole blood. Receptor source: an adult who was a healthcare worker with PCR-confirmed SARS-CoV-2 infection or an uninfected control (not recorded which). Both conserved end residues are part of each CDR3. A D gene is named only where the DNA matches it firmly. Where a row states a size, it is once, few, many or the class of an expanded clone; other rows omit it.

TRBV10-3	TRBJ2-2	TRBD1	NA	CASGQGPTGELFF	TGTGCCAGCGGACAGGGTCCCACCGGGGAGCTGTTTTTT
TRBV20-1	TRBJ2-7	TRBD1	many	CSASDGTGGDEQYF	TGCAGTGCTAGCGATGGGACAGGGGGCGACGAGCAGTACTTC
TRBV7-8	TRBJ1-1	NA	NA	CASRGSGWNTEAFF	TGTGCCAGCAGGGGTTCAGGGTGGAACACTGAAGCTTTCTTT
TRBV7-2	TRBJ1-2	NA	many	CASSLVSYGYTF	TGTGCCAGCAGCTTAGTCAGCTATGGCTACACCTTC
TRBV30	TRBJ1-1	NA	few	CACLGGNTEAFF	TGTGCCTGCCTTGGGGGGAACACTGAAGCTTTCTTT
TRBV6-4	TRBJ2-1	TRBD1	few	CASSEGTEYNEQFF	TGTGCCAGCAGCGAAGGGACAGAATACAATGAGCAGTTCTTC
TRBV7-8	TRBJ2-5	TRBD2	NA	CASSEVAGDKETQYF	TGTGCCAGCAGCGAAGTAGCGGGAGATAAAGAGACCCAGTACTTC
TRBV3-1	TRBJ2-7	NA	few	CASSPRGTNEQYF	TGTGCCAGCAGCCCCAGGGGGACTAACGAGCAGTACTTC
TRBV7-9	TRBJ1-2	TRBD1	many	CASSSMTGPDYGYTF	TGTGCCAGCAGCTCCATGACAGGGCCCGACTATGGCTACACCTTC
TRBV12-3/TRBV12-4	TRBJ2-3	NA	many	CASSPSADTQYF	TGTGCCAGCAGCCCCAGCGCAGATACGCAGTATTTT
TRBV6-2/TRBV6-3	TRBJ1-5	NA	many	CASSYDFGGSSFGNQPQHF	TGTGCCAGCAGTTACGATTTTGGAGGTTCCTCGTTCGGCAATCAGCCCCAGCATTTT
TRBV5-1	TRBJ2-7	TRBD1	few	CASSRDSTYEQYF	TGCGCCAGCAGTCGGGACAGCACCTACGAGCAGTACTTC
TRBV6-6	TRBJ2-4	TRBD2	few	CASSYRGGTAKNIQYF	TGTGCCAGCAGTTACCGCGGGGGAACCGCCAAAAACATTCAGTACTTC
TRBV7-8	TRBJ2-5	NA	NA	CASSIPGAETQYF	TGTGCCAGCAGCATCCCCGGAGCGGAGACCCAGTACTTC
TRBV20-1	TRBJ1-2	TRBD1	few	CSARTGSSGYTF	TGCAGTGCTCGGACAGGGTCGAGTGGCTACACCTTC
TRBV2	TRBJ2-5	TRBD1	NA	CASSPRTGLETQETQYF	TGTGCCAGCAGTCCACGGACAGGGCTGGAGACACAAGAGACCCAGTACTTC
TRBV20-1	TRBJ2-7	NA	many	CSARDPSGDEQYF	TGCAGTGCTAGAGATCCCTCGGGGGACGAGCAGTACTTC
TRBV6-5	TRBJ2-1	NA	many	CASSYYQGLDNEQFF	TGTGCCAGCAGTTACTACCAGGGACTGGACAATGAGCAGTTCTTC
TRBV19	TRBJ2-7	NA	many	CASSIVPGQRGYEQYF	TGTGCCAGTAGTATAGTACCGGGGCAACGTGGGTACGAGCAGTACTTC
TRBV11-1	TRBJ2-5	NA	many	CASSLSRHSQTQYF	TGTGCCAGCAGCTTAAGCCGCCACAGCCAGACCCAGTACTTC
TRBV28	TRBJ2-7	NA	many	CASSVLSYEQYF	TGTGCCAGCAGTGTACTCTCCTACGAGCAGTACTTC
TRBV7-2	TRBJ1-2	TRBD1	many	CASSLMGQGTNYGYTF	TGTGCCAGCAGCTTAATGGGACAGGGAACCAACTATGGCTACACCTTC
TRBV13	TRBJ2-7	NA	few	CASSLGSRTYEQYF	TGTGCCAGCAGCTTAGGGTCGAGGACCTACGAGCAGTACTTC
TRBV20-1	TRBJ2-3	TRBD2	many	CSASGTTTPQYF	TGCAGTGCTTCCGGGACTACCACTCCGCAGTATTTT
TRBV20-1	TRBJ2-1	TRBD2	few	CSARTLAGSSYNEQFF	TGCAGTGCTAGAACCCTAGCGGGGAGCTCCTACAATGAGCAGTTCTTC
TRBV7-6	TRBJ1-4	NA	many	CASSFNSRNEKLFF	TGTGCCAGCAGCTTTAATAGCCGGAATGAAAAACTGTTTTTT
TRBV6-1	TRBJ2-2	NA	many	CASRVQADTGELFF	TGTGCCAGCAGGGTTCAAGCGGACACCGGGGAGCTGTTTTTT
TRBV7-6	TRBJ2-7	TRBD1	NA	CASSSGDRRYYEQYF	TGTGCCAGCAGCTCAGGGGACAGGCGATACTACGAGCAGTACTTC
TRBV3-1	TRBJ1-6	NA	many	CASNERGFNSPLHF	TGTGCCAGCAACGAGCGGGGCTTTAATTCACCCCTCCACTTT
TRBV5-1	TRBJ2-7	NA	many	CASSLGQSLNYEQYF	TGCGCCAGCAGCTTGGGGCAAAGCTTAAACTACGAGCAGTACTTC
TRBV6-5	TRBJ1-2	NA	many	CATWTANYGYTF	TGTGCCACCTGGACAGCTAACTATGGCTACACCTTC
TRBV6-5	TRBJ1-2	NA	many	CASSYKTGWYGYTF	TGTGCCAGCAGTTACAAGACAGGATGGTATGGCTACACCTTC
TRBV7-2	TRBJ2-7	NA	NA	CASSFKGRVPTYEQYF	TGTGCCAGCAGCTTTAAGGGACGCGTACCAACATACGAGCAGTACTTC
TRBV7-3	TRBJ2-5	NA	few	CASSLRMGGRETQYF	TGTGCCAGCAGCTTAAGAATGGGGGGCAGAGAGACCCAGTACTTC
TRBV7-9	TRBJ2-7	TRBD1	NA	CASSFTGGYEQYF	TGTGCCAGCAGCTTTACAGGGGGCTACGAGCAGTACTTC
TRBV28	TRBJ1-5	TRBD1	many	CACNRDSHSNQPQHF	TGTGCCTGCAACCGGGACAGCCATAGCAATCAGCCCCAGCATTTT
TRBV19	TRBJ2-6	TRBD1	NA	CASTLRDSPFSGANVLTF	TGTGCCAGTACCCTCCGGGACAGCCCTTTCTCTGGGGCCAACGTCCTGACTTTC
TRBV10-1	TRBJ2-2	NA	NA	CASSVLRDAGELLF	TGCGCCAGCAGTGTATTAAGGGACGCCGGGGAGCTGCTTTTT
TRBV11-2	TRBJ2-7	NA	many	CASSHRRPHEQYF	TGTGCCAGCAGCCACCGCAGGCCCCACGAGCAGTACTTC
TRBV12-3/TRBV12-4	TRBJ1-5	NA	NA	CASSPEVYQPQHF	TGTGCCAGCAGTCCTGAAGTTTATCAGCCCCAGCATTTT
TRBV7-8	TRBJ1-5	NA	many	CASSLLQGPSQPQHF	TGTGCCAGCAGCTTGTTACAGGGTCCCTCTCAGCCCCAGCATTTT
TRBV6-6	TRBJ1-1	NA	many	CASSYSLGWNTEAFF	TGTGCCAGCAGTTACTCCCTGGGGTGGAACACTGAAGCTTTCTTT
TRBV24-1	TRBJ2-3	NA	many	CATSDFEGAGGTDTQYF	TGTGCCACCAGTGATTTTGAGGGGGCGGGAGGCACAGATACGCAGTATTTT
TRBV20-1	TRBJ2-1	TRBD1	many	CSAGGQGDNEQFF	TGCAGTGCTGGCGGACAGGGGGACAATGAGCAGTTCTTC
TRBV7-9	TRBJ2-7	NA	few	CASSGGAEQYF	TGTGCCAGCAGCGGGGGGGCCGAGCAGTACTTC
TRBV6-2/TRBV6-3	TRBJ1-1	NA	few	CASTSLHRSTEAFF	TGTGCCAGCACCTCCTTACACAGGAGCACTGAAGCTTTCTTT
TRBV14	TRBJ2-5	NA	many	CASSRDFKETQYF	TGTGCCAGCAGCCGGGACTTTAAAGAGACCCAGTACTTC
TRBV2	TRBJ1-1	NA	many	CASSEFGNTEAFF	TGTGCCAGCAGTGAATTCGGGAACACTGAAGCTTTCTTT